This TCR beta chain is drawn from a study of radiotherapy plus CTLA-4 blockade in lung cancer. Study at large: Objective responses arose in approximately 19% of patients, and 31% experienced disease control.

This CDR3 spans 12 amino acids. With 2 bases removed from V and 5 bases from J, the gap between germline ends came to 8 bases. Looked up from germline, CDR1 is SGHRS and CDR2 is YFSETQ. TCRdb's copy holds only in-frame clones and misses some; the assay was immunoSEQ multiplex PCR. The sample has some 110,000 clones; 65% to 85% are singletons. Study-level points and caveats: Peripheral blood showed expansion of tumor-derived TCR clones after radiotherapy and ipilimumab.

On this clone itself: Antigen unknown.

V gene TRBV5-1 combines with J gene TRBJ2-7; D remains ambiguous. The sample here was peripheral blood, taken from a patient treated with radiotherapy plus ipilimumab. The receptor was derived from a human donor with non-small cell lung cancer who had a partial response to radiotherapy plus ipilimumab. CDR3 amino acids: CASSFFSDEQYF. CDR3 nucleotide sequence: TGCGCCAGCAGCTTTTTTTCGGACGAGCAGTACTTC. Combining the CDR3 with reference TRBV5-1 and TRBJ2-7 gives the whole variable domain KAGVTQTPRYLIKTRGQQVTLSCSPISGHRSVSWYQQTPGQGLQFLFEYFSETQRNKGNFPGRFSGRQFSNSRSEMNVSTLELGDSALYLCASSFFSDEQYFGPGTRLTVT.